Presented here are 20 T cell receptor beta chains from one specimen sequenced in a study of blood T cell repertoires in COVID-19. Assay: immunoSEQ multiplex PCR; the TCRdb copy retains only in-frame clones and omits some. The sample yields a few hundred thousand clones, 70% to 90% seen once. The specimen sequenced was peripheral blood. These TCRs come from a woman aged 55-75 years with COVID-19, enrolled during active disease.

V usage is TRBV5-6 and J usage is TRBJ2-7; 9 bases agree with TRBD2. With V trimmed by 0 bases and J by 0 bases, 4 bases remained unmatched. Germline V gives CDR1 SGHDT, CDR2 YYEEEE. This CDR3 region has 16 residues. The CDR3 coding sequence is TGTGCCAGCAGCTTGGGGATAGCGGGGGCCTCCTACGAGCAGTACTTC. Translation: CASSLGIAGASYEQYF.

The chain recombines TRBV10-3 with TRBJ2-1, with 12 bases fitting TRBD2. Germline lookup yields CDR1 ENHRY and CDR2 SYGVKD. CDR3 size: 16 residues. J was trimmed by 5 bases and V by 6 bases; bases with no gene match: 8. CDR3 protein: CAISVLLAGGHNEQFF. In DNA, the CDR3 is TGTGCCATCAGCGTACTACTAGCGGGGGGACACAATGAGCAGTTCTTC.

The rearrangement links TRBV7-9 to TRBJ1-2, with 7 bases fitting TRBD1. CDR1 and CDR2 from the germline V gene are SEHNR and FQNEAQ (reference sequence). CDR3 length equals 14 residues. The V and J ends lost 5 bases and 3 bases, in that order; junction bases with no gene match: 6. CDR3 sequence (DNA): TGTGCCAGCAGCCTGCAGGGGGGCGACTATGGCTACACCTTC. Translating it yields CASSLQGGDYGYTF.

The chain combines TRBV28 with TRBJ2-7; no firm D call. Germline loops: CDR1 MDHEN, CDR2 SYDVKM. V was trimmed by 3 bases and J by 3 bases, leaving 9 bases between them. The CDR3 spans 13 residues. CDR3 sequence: CASSFPRHYEQYF. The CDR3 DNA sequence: TGTGCCAGCAGTTTCCCGCGACACTACGAGCAGTACTTC.

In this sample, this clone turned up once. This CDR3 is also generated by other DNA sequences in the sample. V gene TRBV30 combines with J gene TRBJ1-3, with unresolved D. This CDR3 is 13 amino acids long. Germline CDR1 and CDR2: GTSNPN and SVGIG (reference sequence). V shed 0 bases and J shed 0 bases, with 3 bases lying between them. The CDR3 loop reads CAWSVASGNTIYF. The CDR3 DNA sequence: TGTGCCTGGAGTGTGGCCTCTGGAAACACCATATATTTT.

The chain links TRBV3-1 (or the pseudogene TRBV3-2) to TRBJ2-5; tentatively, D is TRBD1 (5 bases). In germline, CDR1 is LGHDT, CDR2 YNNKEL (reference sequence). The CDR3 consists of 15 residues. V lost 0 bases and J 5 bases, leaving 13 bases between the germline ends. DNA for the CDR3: TGTGCCAGCAGCCAAGATATGGACACCAGGGAGACCCAGTACTTC. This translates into CASSQDMDTRETQYF.

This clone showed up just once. The chain's CDR3 is CASSLNHREYEQYF. DNA for the CDR3: TGTGCCAGCAGCTTAAATCACCGGGAGTACGAGCAGTACTTC. The rearrangement links TRBV11-2 to TRBJ2-7; the D gene is possibly TRBD2 (6 bases). CDR3 length: 14 amino acids. Trimming removed 2 bases at V and 4 bases at J, with 12 bases between. Per germline, CDR1 SGHAT and CDR2 FQNNGV.

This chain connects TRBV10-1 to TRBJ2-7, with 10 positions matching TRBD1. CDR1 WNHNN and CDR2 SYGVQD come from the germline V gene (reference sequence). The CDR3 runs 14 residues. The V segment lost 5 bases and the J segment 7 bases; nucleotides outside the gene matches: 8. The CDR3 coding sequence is TGCGCCAGCAGTAGCGACAGGGGGCTGAGGGAGCAGTACTTC. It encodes CASSSDRGLREQYF.

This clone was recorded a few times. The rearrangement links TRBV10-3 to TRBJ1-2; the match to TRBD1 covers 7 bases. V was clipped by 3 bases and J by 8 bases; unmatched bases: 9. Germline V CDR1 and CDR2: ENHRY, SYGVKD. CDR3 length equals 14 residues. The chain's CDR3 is CAISEQGQGWGYTF. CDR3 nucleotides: TGTGCCATCAGTGAACAGGGGCAGGGTTGGGGCTACACCTTC.

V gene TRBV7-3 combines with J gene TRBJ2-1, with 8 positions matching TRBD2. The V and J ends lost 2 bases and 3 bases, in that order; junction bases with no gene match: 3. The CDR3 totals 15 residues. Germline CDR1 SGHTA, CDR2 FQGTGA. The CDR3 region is CASSLRSGGYNEQFF. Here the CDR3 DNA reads TGTGCCAGCAGCTTACGGAGCGGGGGCTACAATGAGCAGTTCTTC.

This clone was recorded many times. CDR3 nucleotide sequence: TGTGCCAGCAGCTCCTCTTCCCCGGGACTAGCGGACCAAGAGACCCAGTACTTC. This sequence encodes CASSSSSPGLADQETQYF. This chain links TRBV13 with TRBJ2-5; 11 nucleotides agree with TRBD2. V lost 4 bases to trimming and J lost 0 bases; unmatched junction nucleotides: 10. This CDR3 has 18 amino acids. Germline CDR1 is PRHDT and CDR2 is FYEKMQ (reference sequence).

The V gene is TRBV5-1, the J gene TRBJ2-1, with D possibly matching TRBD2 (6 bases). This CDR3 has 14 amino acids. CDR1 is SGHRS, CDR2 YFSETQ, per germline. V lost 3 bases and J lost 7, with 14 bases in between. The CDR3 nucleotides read TGCGCCAGCAGCTCTCCGGGACTTTTAAATGAGCAGTTCTTC. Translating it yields CASSSPGLLNEQFF. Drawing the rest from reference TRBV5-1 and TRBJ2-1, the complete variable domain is KAGVTQTPRYLIKTRGQQVTLSCSPISGHRSVSWYQQTPGQGLQFLFEYFSETQRNKGNFPGRFSGRQFSNSRSEMNVSTLELGDSALYLCASSSPGLLNEQFFGPGTRLTVL.

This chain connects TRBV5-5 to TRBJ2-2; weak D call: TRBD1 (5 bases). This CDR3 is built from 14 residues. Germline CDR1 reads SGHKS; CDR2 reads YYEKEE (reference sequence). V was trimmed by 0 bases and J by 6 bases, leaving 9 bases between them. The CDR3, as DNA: TGTGCCAGCAGCTTGGGGGCAGGGTCCGGGGAGCTGTTTTTT. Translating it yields CASSLGAGSGELFF.

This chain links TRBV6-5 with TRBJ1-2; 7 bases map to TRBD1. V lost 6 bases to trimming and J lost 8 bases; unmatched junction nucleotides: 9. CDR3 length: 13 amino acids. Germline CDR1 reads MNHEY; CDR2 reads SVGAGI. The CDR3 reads CASSRDRVGGYTF. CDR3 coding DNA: TGTGCCAGCAGCCGAGACAGGGTTGGAGGCTACACCTTC.

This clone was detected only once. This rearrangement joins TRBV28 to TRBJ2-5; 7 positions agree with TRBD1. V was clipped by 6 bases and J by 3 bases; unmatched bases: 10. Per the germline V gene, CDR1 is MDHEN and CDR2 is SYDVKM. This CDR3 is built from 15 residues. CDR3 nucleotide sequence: TGTGCCAGCAGCCCGGGACAGAGGGTGGAAGAGACCCAGTACTTC. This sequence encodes CASSPGQRVEETQYF. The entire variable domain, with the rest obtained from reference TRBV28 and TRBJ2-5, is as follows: DVKVTQSSRYLVKRTGEKVFLECVQDMDHENMFWYRQDPGLGLRLIYFSYDVKMKEKGDIPEGYSVSREKKERFSLILESASTNQTSMYLCASSPGQRVEETQYFGPGTRLLVL.

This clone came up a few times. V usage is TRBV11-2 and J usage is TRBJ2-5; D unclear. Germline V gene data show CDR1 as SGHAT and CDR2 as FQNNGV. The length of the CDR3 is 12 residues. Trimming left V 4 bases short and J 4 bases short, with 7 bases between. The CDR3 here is CASSSRLETQYF. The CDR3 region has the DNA TGTGCCAGCAGCTCTAGGTTAGAGACCCAGTACTTC.

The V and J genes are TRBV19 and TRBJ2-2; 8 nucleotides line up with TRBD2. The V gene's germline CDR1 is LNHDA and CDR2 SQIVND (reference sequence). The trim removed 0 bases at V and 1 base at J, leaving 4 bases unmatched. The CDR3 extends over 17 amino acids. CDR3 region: CASSIDRSGGNTGELFF. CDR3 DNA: TGTGCCAGTAGTATAGATCGGAGCGGGGGGAACACCGGGGAGCTGTTTTTT. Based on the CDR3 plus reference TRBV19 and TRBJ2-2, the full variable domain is DGGITQSPKYLFRKEGQNVTLSCEQNLNHDAMYWYRQDPGQGLRLIYYSQIVNDFQKGDIAEGYSVSREKKESFPLTVTSAQKNPTAFYLCASSIDRSGGNTGELFFGEGSRLTVL.

As DNA, the CDR3 is TGTGCCAGCAGCCCACCGGGGGAACACGAGCAGTACTTC. Amino acid sequence: CASSPPGEHEQYF. The V call is TRBV12-3 or TRBV12-4, the J call TRBJ2-7; D may be TRBD2 (6 bases). V dropped 6 bases and J dropped 5 bases, with 14 bases sitting between them. The CDR3 consists of 13 residues.

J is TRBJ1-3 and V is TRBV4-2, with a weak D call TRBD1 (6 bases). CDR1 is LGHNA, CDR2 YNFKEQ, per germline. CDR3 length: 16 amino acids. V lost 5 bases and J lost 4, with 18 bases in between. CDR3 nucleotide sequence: TGTGCCAGCAGCAAAGGGTCAGGGGCGCGGGGAAACACCATATATTTT. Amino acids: CASSKGSGARGNTIYF.

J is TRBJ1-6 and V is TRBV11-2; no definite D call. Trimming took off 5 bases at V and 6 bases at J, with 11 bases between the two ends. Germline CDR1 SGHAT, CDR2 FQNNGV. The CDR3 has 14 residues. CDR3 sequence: CASSHPPGNSPLHF. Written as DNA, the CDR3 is TGTGCCAGCAGCCACCCCCCGGGTAATTCACCCCTCCACTTT.